Following are 9 T cell receptor beta chains from one sample sequenced in a study of T cell repertoires in cytomegalovirus infection (dated by TCRdb to between 2018 and 2021). Interpreted using the paper, the treatment or condition label stands for: in vitro stimulation with specific CMV peptide epitopes to enrich CMV-specific T cells. Sequencing relied on an Illumina HiSeq 1500. TCRdb passed the public sequencing reads through fastp at Q25 and MiXCR, retaining productive beta sequences. One record per CDR3 amino acid sequence lists the most common genes and DNA. Counted in this sample were 90,000 to 120,000 distinct CDR3 sequences; about 40% of them appeared once. 74% of the sample belongs to the ten largest clones. These receptors are not linked to any known antigen. Material: CD8+ T cells from cultured PBMCs, obtained from culture after CMV antigen stimulation. These receptors all come from a human donor in good health (CMV status not recorded). Some clones in this sample may be carry-over from other donors' samples.

This clonotype appeared a few times. V usage is TRBV2 and J usage is TRBJ2-3, with 12 positions matching TRBD2. The V and J ends lost 8 bases and 4 bases, in that order; junction bases with no gene match: 4. CDR1 is SNHLY, CDR2 FYNNEI, per germline. This CDR3 is built from 14 residues. CDR3 bases: TGTGCCAGCGTACTAGCGGGGGGCCCAGATACGCAGTATTTT. Translating it yields CASVLAGGPDTQYF.

This rearrangement joins TRBV27 to TRBJ2-1, with D tentatively TRBD2 (6 bases). CDR3 size: 15 residues. Germline V gives CDR1 MNHEY, CDR2 SMNVEV (reference sequence). V dropped 4 bases and J dropped 3 bases, with 13 bases sitting between them. CDR3 nucleotides: TGTGCCAGCAGTTCGGCGGGGCCCAACTACAATGAGCAGTTCTTC. Its translation is CASSSAGPNYNEQFF.

The V gene is TRBV7-9, the J gene TRBJ2-7, with TRBD2 as a possible D gene (6 bases). V was trimmed by 5 bases and J by 4 bases, leaving 12 bases between them. The CDR3 sequence is 13 residues long. Germline lookup yields CDR1 SEHNR and CDR2 FQNEAQ (reference sequence). As DNA, the CDR3 is TGTGCCAGCAGCCCCCCGGCGGGGTACGAGCAGTACTTC. Amino acid sequence: CASSPPAGYEQYF. The full variable domain, with the rest looked up from reference TRBV7-9 and TRBJ2-7, is DTGVSQNPRHKITKRGQNVTFRCDPISEHNRLYWYRQTLGQGPEFLTYFQNEAQLEKSRLLSDRFSAERPKGSFSTLEIQRTEQGDSAMYLCASSPPAGYEQYFGPGTRLTVT.

V and J are TRBV30 and TRBJ1-6, with 9 bases matching TRBD1. This CDR3 region has 17 residues. The germline V gene has CDR1 GTSNPN and CDR2 SVGIG (reference sequence). The V and J ends lost 5 bases and 3 bases, in that order; junction bases with no gene match: 11. In nucleotides, the CDR3 is TGTGCCTGGCGCCGGGACAGGGAGGTCTACTATAATTCACCCCTCCACTTT. Translating gives CAWRRDREVYYNSPLHF.

In its sample, this clonotype was seen once. The chain recombines TRBV5-6 with TRBJ1-1, with D possibly being TRBD1 (5 bases). Germline CDR1 reads SGHDT; CDR2 reads YYEEEE. The length of the CDR3 is 16 residues. V was clipped by 0 bases and J by 6 bases, with 18 bases between them. CDR3 DNA sequence: TGTGCCAGCAGCTTGGCCTTAGGGGCCAGGGACGCTGAAGCTTTCTTT. This gives the protein CASSLALGARDAEAFF.

The V and J genes are TRBV12-3 or TRBV12-4 and TRBJ2-7; D is perhaps TRBD2 (5 bases). This CDR3 is built from 16 residues. V was trimmed by 4 bases and J by 5 bases, leaving 21 bases between them. The CDR3 DNA follows: TGTGCCAGCAGTTCCTTTGGACCTGAGGGCCCCCACGAGCAGTACTTC. It encodes CASSSFGPEGPHEQYF.

The chain employs TRBV7-6 and TRBJ1-4; the match to TRBD1 covers 10 bases. This CDR3 is 15 amino acids long. Germline CDR1 and CDR2: SGHVS and FNYEAQ. V trimming: 5 bases; J trimming: 7 bases; junction bases outside the gene matches: 7. The CDR3 nucleotides are TGTGCCAGCAGCACTGACAGGGGGCGGAGTGAAAAACTGTTTTTT. Its protein is CASSTDRGRSEKLFF. The full variable domain, completed using reference TRBV7-6 and TRBJ1-4, is GAGVSQSPRYKVTKRGQDVALRCDPISGHVSLYWYRQALGQGPEFLTYFNYEAQQDKSGLPNDRFSAERPEGSISTLTIQRTEQRDSAMYRCASSTDRGRSEKLFFGSGTQLSVL.

This chain connects TRBV7-9 to TRBJ2-1; TRBD1 might be the D (7 bases). Trimming removed 7 bases at V and 8 bases at J, with 15 bases between. Per germline, CDR1 SEHNR and CDR2 FQNEAQ (reference sequence). The CDR3 length is 13 residues. The DNA for the CDR3 is TGTGCCAGCACATTTCAGGGGGGACATGAGCAGTTCTTC. Translated: CASTFQGGHEQFF.

This chain joins TRBV20-1 and TRBJ1-2, with TRBD1 as a possible D gene (5 bases). Germline-derived CDR1 and CDR2 are DFQATT and SNEGSKA (reference sequence). The ends were cut back, 2 bases at V and 4 bases at J, with 17 bases in the middle. There are 15 residues in the CDR3. The CDR3 reads CSARLRRDAVYGYTF. The CDR3 DNA reads as TGCAGTGCTAGACTCAGACGGGACGCCGTCTATGGCTACACCTTC.